Listed here is a single TCR beta chain. The antigen is unknown. Spike-ins of synthetic TCR analog templates went into each PCR. Only in-frame clones appear in the TCRdb table, and some are missing; sequencing was by immunoSEQ multiplex PCR. The data hold about 74,000 clones, with approximately 81% observed a single time. This specimen comes from a study of PD-L1 blockade in urothelial cancer. The overall study: Reported median T cell count for blood samples was around 140,000.

Germline CDR1 and CDR2: GTSNPN and SVGIG (reference sequence). V lost 8 bases and J 4 bases, leaving 12 bases between the germline ends. This CDR3 contains 13 residues. General observations from the study: Below-median pretreatment blood TCR clonality was a predictor of better survival.

V usage is TRBV30 and J usage is TRBJ2-6; possible D gene TRBD2, 5 bases. This receptor was taken from a man between 65 and 85 years old with urothelial cancer. The source material was PBMCs, sampled around atezolizumab (anti-PD-L1) treatment. The CDR3 reads CAGSRAGANVLTF. In nucleotides, the CDR3 is TGTGCCGGATCGAGGGCGGGGGCCAACGTCCTGACTTTC.